The T cell receptor beta chain under discussion was sequenced for a study of control samples from healthy donors and cancer patients. The assay was immunoSEQ multiplex PCR, and TCRdb's table has in-frame clones only and misses some. The data show 150,000 to 200,000 clones, 92% seen once. Germline V lookup: CDR1 WSHSY, CDR2 SAAADI. The CDR3 sequence is 15 residues long. The V segment lost 2 bases and the J segment 8 bases; nucleotides outside the gene matches: 2. The chain couples TRBV10-2 to TRBJ2-1, with 14 bases that match TRBD2. This clonotype was obtained from a woman aged 25 to 39 in good health. Sequenced sample: blood. In DNA form, the CDR3 reads TGCGCCAGCAGTGAGGGGGGACTAGCGGGAGATGAGCAGTTCTTC. It encodes CASSEGGLAGDEQFF.